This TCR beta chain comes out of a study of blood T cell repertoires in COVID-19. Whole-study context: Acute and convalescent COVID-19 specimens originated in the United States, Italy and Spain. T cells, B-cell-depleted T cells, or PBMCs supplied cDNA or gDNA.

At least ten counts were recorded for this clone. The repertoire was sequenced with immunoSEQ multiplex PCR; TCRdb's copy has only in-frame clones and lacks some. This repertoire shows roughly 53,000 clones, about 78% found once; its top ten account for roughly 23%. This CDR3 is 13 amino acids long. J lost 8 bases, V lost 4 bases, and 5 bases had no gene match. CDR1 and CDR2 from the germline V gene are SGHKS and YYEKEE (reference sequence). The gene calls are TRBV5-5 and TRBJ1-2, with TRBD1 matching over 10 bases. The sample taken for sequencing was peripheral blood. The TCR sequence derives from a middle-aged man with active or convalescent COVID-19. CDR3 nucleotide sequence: TGTGCCAGCAGCCGGGACAGGGGTGGCGGCTACACCTTC. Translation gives CASSRDRGGGYTF.